This passage covers 19 T cell receptor beta chains from one sample sequenced in a study of chemoradiotherapy in HPV16-positive cancers. The assay was immunoSEQ multiplex PCR, and TCRdb's table has in-frame clones only and misses some. The data show some 32,000 clones, 89% seen once. Sample: blood, taken from a patient who underwent chemoradiotherapy. The receptors stem from a human donor with HPV-associated anogenital cancer.

The V call is TRBV19, the J call TRBJ2-3, with 8 bases identical to TRBD2. V was pared by 0 bases and J by 2 bases, with 10 bases of the junction left unmatched. CDR3 length: 18 residues. Germline loops: CDR1 LNHDA, CDR2 SQIVND (reference sequence). The CDR3 protein is CASSIDRITGGPTDTQYF. The CDR3, as DNA: TGTGCCAGTAGTATAGATAGGATTACGGGAGGGCCCACAGATACGCAGTATTTT.

The V and J genes are TRBV19 and TRBJ2-5, with TRBD2 matching 11 bases. The CDR3 contains 17 residues. Germline CDR1 is LNHDA and CDR2 is SQIVND (reference sequence). V trimming: 5 bases; J trimming: 2 bases; junction bases outside the gene matches: 10. The CDR3 region has the DNA TGTGCCAGTAGTCCCCGGGGACTAGCGGCTCGTCAAGAGACCCAGTACTTC. It yields the protein CASSPRGLAARQETQYF.

This rearrangement joins TRBV9 to TRBJ2-2, with TRBD2 matching over 10 bases. CDR3 size: 17 residues. Germline values: CDR1 SGDLS, CDR2 YYNGEE. After removal of 0 bases from V and 5 bases from J, the junction contained 7 bases not matched to a gene. The CDR3 here is CASSVAAGGPETGELFF. The CDR3 DNA follows: TGTGCCAGCAGCGTAGCAGCGGGAGGGCCCGAAACCGGGGAGCTGTTTTTT.

The chain has TRBV9 and TRBJ2-5; TRBD2 matches at 10 bases. CDR1 and CDR2 from the germline V gene are SGDLS and YYNGEE. The V gene end was trimmed by 3 bases and the J gene end by 5 bases; junction bases not matched to a gene: 7. The CDR3 spans 15 residues. CDR3 region: CASSERGGPKETQYF. Written as DNA, the CDR3 is TGTGCCAGCAGCGAGCGGGGGGGCCCGAAGGAGACCCAGTACTTC.

Only a few counts were recorded for this clone. The chain joins TRBV7-2 to TRBJ1-5; D remains unclear. CDR1 and CDR2 (germline): SGHTA, FQGNSA. The CDR3 is 14 amino acids. The V end lost 0 bases, the J end lost 6 bases, and 9 bases lay between the germline ends. As DNA, the CDR3 is TGTGCCAGCAGCTTAGCCTGGGCTGGTCAGCCCCAGCATTTT. This encodes CASSLAWAGQPQHF.

V gene TRBV7-9 combines with J gene TRBJ1-1; 7 bases fit TRBD1. The CDR3 has 14 amino acids. The germline gives CDR1 SEHNR, CDR2 FQNEAQ (reference sequence). V shed 1 base, J shed 6 bases, and the junction held 5 bases outside the gene matches. The CDR3 loop reads CASSLGQGSAEAFF. The CDR3 DNA sequence: TGTGCCAGCAGCTTAGGACAGGGTTCCGCTGAAGCTTTCTTT.

The V call is TRBV6-4, the J call TRBJ2-1, with TRBD2 identical over 7 bases. V shed 5 bases, J shed 10 bases, and the junction held 14 bases outside the gene matches. The CDR3 totals 15 residues. Germline lookup yields CDR1 MRHNA and CDR2 SNTAGT. The CDR3 DNA reads as TGTGCCAGCAGTCATACTAGCGCCGGAGGTGAAGAGCAGTTCTTC. It yields the protein CASSHTSAGGEEQFF.

The chain uses TRBV5-4 and TRBJ2-7, with D hard to call. The CDR3 spans 14 residues. With 0 bases removed from V and 3 bases from J, the gap between germline ends came to 10 bases. CDR1 is SGHNT and CDR2 is YYREEE in the germline V gene (reference sequence). The CDR3 sequence: CASSLDGSLYEQYF. The CDR3 DNA follows: TGTGCCAGCAGCTTGGACGGCAGCCTCTACGAGCAGTACTTC.

The V and J genes are TRBV19 and TRBJ2-1; TRBD2 matches at 9 bases. Losses at the gene ends were 7 bases for V and 7 bases for J; bases not matched to a gene: 11. CDR1 is LNHDA and CDR2 is SQIVND in the germline V gene (reference sequence). The CDR3 runs 15 residues. CDR3 region: CASKGRVAGENEQFF. CDR3 coding DNA: TGTGCCAGTAAAGGGCGGGTAGCGGGGGAAAATGAGCAGTTCTTC.

The CDR3 nucleotides are TGTGCCAGCAGCTTTCCACAGACAACTAATGAAAAACTGTTTTTT. It encodes CASSFPQTTNEKLFF. This sequence joins TRBV7-9 and TRBJ1-4, with D uncertain. Germline V gene data show CDR1 as SEHNR and CDR2 as FQNEAQ (reference sequence). CDR3 length equals 15 residues. Trimming pared 3 bases from V and 0 bases from J, leaving 8 bases between.

This clone was picked up one time. V usage is TRBV10-3 and J usage is TRBJ1-2; TRBD1 matches 8 bases. V lost 6 bases, J lost 7 bases, and 7 bases stayed unmatched. The CDR3 extends over 13 amino acids. From germline, CDR1 is ENHRY and CDR2 SYGVKD. This chain's CDR3 is CAISPGQEGGYTF. Written as DNA, the CDR3 is TGTGCCATCAGCCCGGGACAGGAAGGTGGCTACACCTTC.

The CDR3 DNA sequence: TGTGCCAGCACCGAGGGAAGGGAAGGTGAAAAACTGTTTTTT. It is translated as CASTEGREGEKLFF. This rearrangement joins TRBV2 to TRBJ1-4; no clear D gene. Looked up from germline, CDR1 is SNHLY and CDR2 is FYNNEI. The CDR3 has 14 amino acids. Trimming pared 7 bases from V and 7 bases from J, leaving 16 bases between.

The sample holds a few counts of this clone. The V and J genes are TRBV18 and TRBJ1-1, with D hard to call. CDR3 length: 13 amino acids. V gave up 6 bases and J gave up 1 base, with 9 bases separating them. Germline CDR1 reads KGHSH; CDR2 reads LQKENI. The CDR3 DNA follows: TGTGCCAGCTCTCCGACACCGAACACTGAAGCTTTCTTT. This encodes CASSPTPNTEAFF.

DNA for the CDR3: TGTGCCAGTAGTAGGGGCAGGGGAAGGGACACTGAAGCTTTCTTT. It is translated as CASSRGRGRDTEAFF. J is TRBJ1-1 and V is TRBV19, with D possibly TRBD1 on 6 matching bases. Trimming took 4 bases from V and 3 from J, leaving 15 bases between them. Per the germline V gene, CDR1 is LNHDA and CDR2 is SQIVND (reference sequence). The CDR3 is 15 amino acids.

This chain links TRBV27 with TRBJ2-7, with 7 bases fitting TRBD1. The CDR3 spans 18 residues. V was clipped by 2 bases and J by 4 bases; unmatched bases: 17. From germline, CDR1 is MNHEY and CDR2 SMNVEV (reference sequence). CDR3 sequence: CASSLRGTATGVFYEQYF. The CDR3, as DNA: TGTGCCAGCAGTTTAAGGGGGACAGCAACTGGGGTATTTTACGAGCAGTACTTC.

This clone appeared a single time. This chain uses TRBV29-1 with TRBJ2-1; 7 bases are shared with TRBD2. With V trimmed by 3 bases and J by 14 bases, 10 bases remained unmatched. Germline V gene sequence: CDR1 SQVTM, CDR2 ANQGSEA. This CDR3 spans 12 amino acids. The CDR3 loop reads CSVEPSGGGEFF. The CDR3 region has the DNA TGCAGCGTTGAGCCTAGCGGTGGAGGGGAGTTCTTC.

V and J are TRBV6-1 and TRBJ2-3, with a weak D call TRBD2 (6 bases). From germline, CDR1 is MNHNS and CDR2 SASEGT. V was clipped by 8 bases and J by 2 bases, with 17 bases between them. This CDR3 is built from 15 residues. The CDR3 is CASGGVGGPTDTQYF. The CDR3 nucleotides read TGTGCCAGCGGAGGCGTGGGGGGACCCACAGATACGCAGTATTTT.

The chain has TRBV19 and TRBJ2-7; 9 nucleotides line up with TRBD2. CDR1 and CDR2 (germline): LNHDA, SQIVND (reference sequence). The CDR3 runs to 17 residues. With V trimmed by 5 bases and J by 4 bases, 15 bases remained unmatched. CDR3 residues: CASSPHALREGPYEQYF. CDR3 DNA sequence: TGTGCCAGTAGTCCCCATGCGTTGCGGGAGGGCCCATACGAGCAGTACTTC.

The chain employs TRBV30 and TRBJ2-1, with D possibly being TRBD2 (6 bases). Trimming cost V 2 bases and J 5 bases, with 13 bases left between them. The CDR3 has 14 amino acids. The germline gives CDR1 GTSNPN, CDR2 SVGIG (reference sequence). The CDR3, as DNA: TGTGCCTGGAGTATCCGATTAGCGGACAATGAGCAGTTCTTC. Its translation is CAWSIRLADNEQFF.